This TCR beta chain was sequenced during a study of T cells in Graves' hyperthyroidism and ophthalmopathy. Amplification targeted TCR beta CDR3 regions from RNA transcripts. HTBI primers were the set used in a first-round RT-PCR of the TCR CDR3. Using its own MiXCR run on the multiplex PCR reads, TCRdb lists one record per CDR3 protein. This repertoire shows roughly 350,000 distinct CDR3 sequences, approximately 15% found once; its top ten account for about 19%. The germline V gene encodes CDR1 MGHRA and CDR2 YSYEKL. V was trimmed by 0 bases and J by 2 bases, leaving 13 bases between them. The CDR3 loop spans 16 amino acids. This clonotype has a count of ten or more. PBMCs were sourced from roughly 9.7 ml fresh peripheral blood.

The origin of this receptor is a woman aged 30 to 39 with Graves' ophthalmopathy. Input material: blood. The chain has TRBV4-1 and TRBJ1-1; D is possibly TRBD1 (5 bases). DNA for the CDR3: TGCGCCAGCAGCCAAGAGAGAAACAGGCCCAACACTGAAGCTTTCTTT. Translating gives CASSQERNRPNTEAFF.